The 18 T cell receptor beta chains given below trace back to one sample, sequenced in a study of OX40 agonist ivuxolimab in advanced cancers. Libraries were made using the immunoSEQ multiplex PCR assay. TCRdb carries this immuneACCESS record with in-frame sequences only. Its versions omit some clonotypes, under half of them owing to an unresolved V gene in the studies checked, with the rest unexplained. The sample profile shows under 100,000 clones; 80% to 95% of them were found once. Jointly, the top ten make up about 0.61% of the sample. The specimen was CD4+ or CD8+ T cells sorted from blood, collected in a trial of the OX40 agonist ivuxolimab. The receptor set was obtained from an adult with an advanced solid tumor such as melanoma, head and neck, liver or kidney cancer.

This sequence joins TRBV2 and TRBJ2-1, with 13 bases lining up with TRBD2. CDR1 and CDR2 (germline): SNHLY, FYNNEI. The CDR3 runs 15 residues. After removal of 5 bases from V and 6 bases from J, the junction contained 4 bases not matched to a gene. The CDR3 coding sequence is TGTGCCAGCAGTACTAGCGGGGGGGGAAGCAATGAGCAGTTCTTC. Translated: CASSTSGGGSNEQFF.

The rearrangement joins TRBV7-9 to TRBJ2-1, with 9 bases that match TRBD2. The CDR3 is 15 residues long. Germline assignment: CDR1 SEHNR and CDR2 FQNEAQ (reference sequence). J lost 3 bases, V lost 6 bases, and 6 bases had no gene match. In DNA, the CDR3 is TGTGCCAGCAGTCCTTTAGCGGGGGTCTACAATGAGCAGTTCTTC. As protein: CASSPLAGVYNEQFF.

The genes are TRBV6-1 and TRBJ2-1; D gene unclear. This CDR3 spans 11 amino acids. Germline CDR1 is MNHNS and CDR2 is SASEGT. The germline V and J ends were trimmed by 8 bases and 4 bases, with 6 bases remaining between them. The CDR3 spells CASHLYNEQFF. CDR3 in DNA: TGTGCCAGCCACCTATACAATGAGCAGTTCTTC.

In nucleotides, the CDR3 is TGTGCCAGCAGCTTAACCCGGGACAGGGGGGCGCCGGACACTGAAGCTTTCTTT. Translation: CASSLTRDRGAPDTEAFF. The chain joins TRBV7-9 to TRBJ1-1; 11 positions match TRBD1. This CDR3 has 18 residues. Germline loops: CDR1 SEHNR, CDR2 FQNEAQ (reference sequence). With V trimmed by 2 bases and J by 3 bases, 11 bases remained unmatched.

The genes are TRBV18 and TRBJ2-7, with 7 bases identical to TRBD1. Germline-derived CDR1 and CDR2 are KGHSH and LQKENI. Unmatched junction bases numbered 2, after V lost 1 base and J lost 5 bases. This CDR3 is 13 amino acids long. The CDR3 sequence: CASSPRQGDEQYF. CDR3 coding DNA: TGTGCCAGCTCACCACGTCAGGGGGACGAGCAGTACTTC.

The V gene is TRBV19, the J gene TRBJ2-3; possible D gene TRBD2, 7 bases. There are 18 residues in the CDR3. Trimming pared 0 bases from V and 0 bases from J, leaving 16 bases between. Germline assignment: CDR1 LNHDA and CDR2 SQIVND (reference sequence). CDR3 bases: TGTGCCAGTAGTATAGATCGGGCGGGGGCTCAAAGCACAGATACGCAGTATTTT. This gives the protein CASSIDRAGAQSTDTQYF.

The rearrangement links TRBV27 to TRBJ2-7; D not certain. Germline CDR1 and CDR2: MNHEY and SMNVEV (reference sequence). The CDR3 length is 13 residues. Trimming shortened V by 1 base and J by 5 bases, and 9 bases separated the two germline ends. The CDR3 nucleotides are TGTGCCAGCAGTTTATTGGGCAAGGACGAGCAGTACTTC. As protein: CASSLLGKDEQYF.

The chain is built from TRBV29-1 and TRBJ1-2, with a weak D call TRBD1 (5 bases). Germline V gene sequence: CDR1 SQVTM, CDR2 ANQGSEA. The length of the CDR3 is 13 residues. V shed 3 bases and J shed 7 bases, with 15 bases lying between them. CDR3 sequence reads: CSVEGGASSGYTF. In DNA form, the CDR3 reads TGCAGCGTTGAGGGAGGGGCGTCCAGTGGCTACACCTTC. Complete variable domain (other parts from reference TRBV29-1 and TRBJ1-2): SAVISQKPSRDICQRGTSLTIQCQVDSQVTMMFWYRQQPGQSLTLIATANQGSEATYESGFVIDKFPISRPNLTFSTLTVSNMSPEDSSIYLCSVEGGASSGYTFGSGTRLTVV.

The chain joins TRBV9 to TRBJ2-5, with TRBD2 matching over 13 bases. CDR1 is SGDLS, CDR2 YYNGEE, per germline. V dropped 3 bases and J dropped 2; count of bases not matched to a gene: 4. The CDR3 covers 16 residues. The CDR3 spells CASSARLAGGQETQYF. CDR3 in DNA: TGTGCCAGCAGCGCCCGACTAGCGGGAGGTCAAGAGACCCAGTACTTC.

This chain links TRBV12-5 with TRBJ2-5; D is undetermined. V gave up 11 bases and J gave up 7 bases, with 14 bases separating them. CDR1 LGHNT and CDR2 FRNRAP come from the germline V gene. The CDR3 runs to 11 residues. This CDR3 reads CAACTSRTQYF. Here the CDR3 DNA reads TGTGCTGCATGCACATCGAGGACCCAGTACTTC.

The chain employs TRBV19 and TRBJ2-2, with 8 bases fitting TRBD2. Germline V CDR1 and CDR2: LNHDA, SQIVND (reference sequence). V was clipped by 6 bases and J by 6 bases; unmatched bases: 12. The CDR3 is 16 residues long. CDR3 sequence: CASSPGGTSGSGELFF. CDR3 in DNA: TGTGCCAGTAGCCCCGGTGGGACTAGTGGGTCCGGGGAGCTGTTTTTT. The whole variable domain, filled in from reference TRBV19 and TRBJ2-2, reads DGGITQSPKYLFRKEGQNVTLSCEQNLNHDAMYWYRQDPGQGLRLIYYSQIVNDFQKGDIAEGYSVSREKKESFPLTVTSAQKNPTAFYLCASSPGGTSGSGELFFGEGSRLTVL.

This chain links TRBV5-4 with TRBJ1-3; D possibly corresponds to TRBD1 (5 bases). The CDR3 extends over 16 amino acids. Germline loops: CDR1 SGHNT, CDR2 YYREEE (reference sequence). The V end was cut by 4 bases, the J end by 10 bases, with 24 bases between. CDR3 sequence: CASSLVGGPSGGTIYF. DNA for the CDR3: TGTGCCAGCAGCCTAGTGGGCGGACCCTCCGGGGGGACCATATATTTT.

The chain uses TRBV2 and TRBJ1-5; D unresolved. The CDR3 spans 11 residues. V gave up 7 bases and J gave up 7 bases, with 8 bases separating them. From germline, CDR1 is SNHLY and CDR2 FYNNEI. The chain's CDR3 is CASTQPQPQHF. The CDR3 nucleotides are TGTGCCAGCACTCAACCGCAGCCCCAGCATTTT. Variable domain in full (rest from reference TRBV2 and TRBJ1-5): EPEVTQTPSHQVTQMGQEVILRCVPISNHLYFYWYRQILGQKVEFLVSFYNNEISEKSEIFDDQFSVERPDGSNFTLKIRSTKLEDSAMYFCASTQPQPQHFGDGTRLSIL.

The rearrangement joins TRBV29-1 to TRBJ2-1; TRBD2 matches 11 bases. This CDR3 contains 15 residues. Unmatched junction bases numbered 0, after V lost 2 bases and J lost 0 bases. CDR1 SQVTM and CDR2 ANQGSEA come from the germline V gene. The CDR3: CSVETSGSSYNEQFF. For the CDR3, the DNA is TGCAGCGTTGAAACTAGCGGGAGCTCCTACAATGAGCAGTTCTTC.

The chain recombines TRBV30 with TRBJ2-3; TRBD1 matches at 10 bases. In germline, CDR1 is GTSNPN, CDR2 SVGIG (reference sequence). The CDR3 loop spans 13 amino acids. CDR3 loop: CALGTGGTDTQYF. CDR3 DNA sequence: TGTGCTCTGGGGACAGGGGGCACAGATACGCAGTATTTT.

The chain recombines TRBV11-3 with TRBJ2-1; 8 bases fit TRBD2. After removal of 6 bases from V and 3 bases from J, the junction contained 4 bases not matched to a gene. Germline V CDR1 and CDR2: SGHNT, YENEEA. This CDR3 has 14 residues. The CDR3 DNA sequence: TGTGCCAGCAGGACCGGGACTAGCTACAATGAGCAGTTCTTC. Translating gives CASRTGTSYNEQFF.

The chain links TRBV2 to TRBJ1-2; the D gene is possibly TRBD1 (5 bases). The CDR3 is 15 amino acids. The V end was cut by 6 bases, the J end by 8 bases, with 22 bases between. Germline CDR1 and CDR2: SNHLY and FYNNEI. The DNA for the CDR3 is TGTGCCAGCAGGCCGACAGCAATCTCGTGGGGGGGCTACACCTTC. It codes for CASRPTAISWGGYTF. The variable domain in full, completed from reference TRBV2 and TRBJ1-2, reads EPEVTQTPSHQVTQMGQEVILRCVPISNHLYFYWYRQILGQKVEFLVSFYNNEISEKSEIFDDQFSVERPDGSNFTLKIRSTKLEDSAMYFCASRPTAISWGGYTFGSGTRLTVV.

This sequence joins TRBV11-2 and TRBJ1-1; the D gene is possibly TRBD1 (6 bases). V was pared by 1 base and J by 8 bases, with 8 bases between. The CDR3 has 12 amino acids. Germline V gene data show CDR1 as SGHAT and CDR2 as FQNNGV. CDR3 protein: CASSLGGGEAFF. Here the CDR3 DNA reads TGTGCCAGCAGCTTAGGAGGGGGGGAAGCTTTCTTT. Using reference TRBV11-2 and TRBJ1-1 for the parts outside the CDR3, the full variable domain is EAGVAQSPRYKIIEKRQSVAFWCNPISGHATLYWYQQILGQGPKLLIQFQNNGVVDDSQLPKDRFSAERLKGVDSTLKIQPAKLEDSAVYLCASSLGGGEAFFGQGTRLTVV.